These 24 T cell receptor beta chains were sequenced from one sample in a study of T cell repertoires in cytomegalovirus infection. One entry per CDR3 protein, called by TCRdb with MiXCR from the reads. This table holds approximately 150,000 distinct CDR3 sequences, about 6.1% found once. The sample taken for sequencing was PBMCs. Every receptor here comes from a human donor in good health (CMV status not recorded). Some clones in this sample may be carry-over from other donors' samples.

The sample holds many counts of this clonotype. This CDR3 is CASSLASGGGNEQFF. Here the CDR3 DNA reads TGTGCCAGCAGCTTAGCGAGCGGGGGGGGCAATGAGCAGTTCTTC. The V gene is TRBV7-2, the J gene TRBJ2-1; 10 nucleotides align to TRBD2. This CDR3 region has 15 residues. The germline V gene has CDR1 SGHTA and CDR2 FQGNSA. The V gene end was trimmed by 0 bases and the J gene end by 6 bases; junction bases not matched to a gene: 2.

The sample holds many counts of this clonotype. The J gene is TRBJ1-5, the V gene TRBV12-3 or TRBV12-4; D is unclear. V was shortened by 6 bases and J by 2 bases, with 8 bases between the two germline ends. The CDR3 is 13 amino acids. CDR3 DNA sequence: TGTGCCAGCAGCCTTGCGGGCAATCAGCCCCAGCATTTT. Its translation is CASSLAGNQPQHF.

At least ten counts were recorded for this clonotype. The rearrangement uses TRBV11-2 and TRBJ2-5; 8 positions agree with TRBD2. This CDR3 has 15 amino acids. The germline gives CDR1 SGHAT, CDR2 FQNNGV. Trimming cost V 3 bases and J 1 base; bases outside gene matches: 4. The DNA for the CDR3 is TGTGCCAGCAGCTTCAAGCGGGGGCTCCAAGAGACCCAGTACTTC. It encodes CASSFKRGLQETQYF.

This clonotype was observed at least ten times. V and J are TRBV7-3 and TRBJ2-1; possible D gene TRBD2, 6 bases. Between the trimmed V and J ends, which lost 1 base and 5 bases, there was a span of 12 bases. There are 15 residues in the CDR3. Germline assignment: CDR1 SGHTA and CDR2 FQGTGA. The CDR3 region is CASSLRGLINNEQFF. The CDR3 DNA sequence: TGTGCCAGCAGCTTAAGGGGACTTATTAACAATGAGCAGTTCTTC.

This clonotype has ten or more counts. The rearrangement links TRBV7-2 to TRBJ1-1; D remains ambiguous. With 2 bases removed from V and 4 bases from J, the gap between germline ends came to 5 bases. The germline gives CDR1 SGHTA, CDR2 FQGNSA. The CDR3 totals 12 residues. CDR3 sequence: CASSLTGTEAFF. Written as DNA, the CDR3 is TGTGCCAGCAGCTTAACTGGCACTGAAGCTTTCTTT. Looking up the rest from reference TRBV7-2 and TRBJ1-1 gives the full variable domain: GAGVSQSPSNKVTEKGKDVELRCDPISGHTALYWYRQSLGQGLEFLIYFQGNSAPDKSGLPSDRFSAERTGGSVSTLTIQRTQQEDSAVYLCASSLTGTEAFFGQGTRLTVV.

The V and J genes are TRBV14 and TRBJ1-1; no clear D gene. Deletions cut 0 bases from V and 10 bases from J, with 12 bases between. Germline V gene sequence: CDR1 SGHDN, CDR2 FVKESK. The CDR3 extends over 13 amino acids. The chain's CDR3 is CASSQDRIVAAFF. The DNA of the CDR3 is TGTGCCAGCAGCCAAGACAGGATTGTGGCAGCTTTCTTT.

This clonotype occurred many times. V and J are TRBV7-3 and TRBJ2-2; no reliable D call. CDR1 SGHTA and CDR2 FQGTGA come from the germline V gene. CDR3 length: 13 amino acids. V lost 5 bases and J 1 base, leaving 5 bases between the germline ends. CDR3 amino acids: CASSLMNTGELFF. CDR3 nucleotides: TGTGCCAGCAGCCTAATGAACACCGGGGAGCTGTTTTTT.

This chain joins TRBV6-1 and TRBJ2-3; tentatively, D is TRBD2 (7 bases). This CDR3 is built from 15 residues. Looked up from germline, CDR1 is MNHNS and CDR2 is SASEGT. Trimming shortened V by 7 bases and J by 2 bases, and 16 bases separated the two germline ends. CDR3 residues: CASTLGGGNTDTQYF. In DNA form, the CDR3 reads TGTGCCAGCACCCTAGGCGGGGGCAACACAGATACGCAGTATTTT.

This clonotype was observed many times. The CDR3 nucleotides read TGCAGTGCTAGAGGTCGTCGGGGGGACCCCACCACAGATACGCAGTATTTT. It encodes CSARGRRGDPTTDTQYF. The chain uses TRBV20-1 and TRBJ2-3, with 7 positions matching TRBD2. CDR1 DFQATT and CDR2 SNEGSKA come from the germline V gene (reference sequence). CDR3 size: 17 residues. After removal of 1 base from V and 2 bases from J, the junction contained 12 bases not matched to a gene.

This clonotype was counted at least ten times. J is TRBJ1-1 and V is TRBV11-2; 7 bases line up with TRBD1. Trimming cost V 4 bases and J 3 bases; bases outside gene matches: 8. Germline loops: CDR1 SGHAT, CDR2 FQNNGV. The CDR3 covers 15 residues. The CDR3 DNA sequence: TGTGCCAGCAGCTCCAGCGACAGGGTTGACACTGAAGCTTTCTTT. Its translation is CASSSSDRVDTEAFF.

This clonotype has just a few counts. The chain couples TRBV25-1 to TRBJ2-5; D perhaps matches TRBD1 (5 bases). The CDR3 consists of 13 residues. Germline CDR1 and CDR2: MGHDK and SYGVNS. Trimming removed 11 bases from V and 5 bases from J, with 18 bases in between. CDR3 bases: TGTGCCGTTGAGAGCAGGGAAGGTGAGACCCAGTACTTC. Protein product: CAVESREGETQYF.

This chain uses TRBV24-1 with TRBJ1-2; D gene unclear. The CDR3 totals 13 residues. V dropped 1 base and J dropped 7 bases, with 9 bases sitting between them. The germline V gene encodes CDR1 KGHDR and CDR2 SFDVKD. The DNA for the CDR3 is TGTGCCACCAGTGATTTCTCGGGAGGTGGCTACACCTTC. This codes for CATSDFSGGGYTF.

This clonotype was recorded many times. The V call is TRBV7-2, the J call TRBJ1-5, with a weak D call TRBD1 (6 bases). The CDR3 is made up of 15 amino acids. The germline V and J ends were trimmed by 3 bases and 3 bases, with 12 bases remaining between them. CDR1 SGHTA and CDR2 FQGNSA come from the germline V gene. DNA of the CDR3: TGTGCCAGCAGCTTTCGGGGACAAAACAATCAGCCCCAGCATTTT. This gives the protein CASSFRGQNNQPQHF.

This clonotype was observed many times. In DNA form, the CDR3 reads TGCAGTGCTAGGGGCTCTGGGGCCAACGTCCTGACTTTC. This translates into CSARGSGANVLTF. The chain has TRBV20-1 and TRBJ2-6; no clear D. V was shortened by 3 bases and J by 0 bases, with 3 bases between the two germline ends. Germline CDR1 reads DFQATT; CDR2 reads SNEGSKA (reference sequence). The CDR3 totals 13 residues.

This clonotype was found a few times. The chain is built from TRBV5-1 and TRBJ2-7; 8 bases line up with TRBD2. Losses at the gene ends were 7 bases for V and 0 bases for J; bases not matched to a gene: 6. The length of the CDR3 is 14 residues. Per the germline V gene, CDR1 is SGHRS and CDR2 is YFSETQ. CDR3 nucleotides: TGCGCCAGCTCCGGGACTAGATTCTCCTACGAGCAGTACTTC. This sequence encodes CASSGTRFSYEQYF.

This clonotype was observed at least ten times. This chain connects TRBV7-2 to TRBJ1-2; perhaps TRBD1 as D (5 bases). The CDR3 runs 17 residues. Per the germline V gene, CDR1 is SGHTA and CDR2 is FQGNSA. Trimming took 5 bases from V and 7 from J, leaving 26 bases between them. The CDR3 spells CASSPRRGRVGRGGYTF. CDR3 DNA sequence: TGTGCCAGCAGCCCCCGGAGGGGCCGGGTAGGGCGTGGTGGCTACACCTTC.

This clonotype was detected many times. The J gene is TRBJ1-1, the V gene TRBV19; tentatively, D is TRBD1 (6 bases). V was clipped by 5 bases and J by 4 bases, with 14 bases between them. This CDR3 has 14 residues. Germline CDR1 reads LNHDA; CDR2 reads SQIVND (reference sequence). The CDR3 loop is CASSEQGPGTEAFF. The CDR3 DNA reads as TGTGCCAGTAGTGAACAGGGACCGGGCACTGAAGCTTTCTTT. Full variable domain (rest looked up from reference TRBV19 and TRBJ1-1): DGGITQSPKYLFRKEGQNVTLSCEQNLNHDAMYWYRQDPGQGLRLIYYSQIVNDFQKGDIAEGYSVSREKKESFPLTVTSAQKNPTAFYLCASSEQGPGTEAFFGQGTRLTVV.

CDR3 bases: TGCAGTGCTAGAGCCTACGCAGGGACCTCGCGTGGAAAACTGTTTTTT. It encodes CSARAYAGTSRGKLFF. This chain joins TRBV20-1 and TRBJ1-4; maybe TRBD1 (5 bases). In germline, CDR1 is DFQATT, CDR2 SNEGSKA (reference sequence). Trimming removed 1 base from V and 10 bases from J, with 22 bases in between. CDR3 length equals 16 residues.

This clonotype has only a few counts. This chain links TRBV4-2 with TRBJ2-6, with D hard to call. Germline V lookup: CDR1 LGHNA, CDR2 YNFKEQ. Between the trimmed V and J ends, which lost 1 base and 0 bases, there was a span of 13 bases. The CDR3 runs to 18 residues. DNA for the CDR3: TGTGCCAGCAGCCAAGTCGGGCGACCTGACTCTGGGGCCAACGTCCTGACTTTC. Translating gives CASSQVGRPDSGANVLTF.

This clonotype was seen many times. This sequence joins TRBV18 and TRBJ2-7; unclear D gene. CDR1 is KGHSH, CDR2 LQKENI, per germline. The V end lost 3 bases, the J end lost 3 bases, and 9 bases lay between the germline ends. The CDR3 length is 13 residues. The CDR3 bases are TGTGCCAGCTCACCGAGGCAGGACTACGAGCAGTACTTC. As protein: CASSPRQDYEQYF.

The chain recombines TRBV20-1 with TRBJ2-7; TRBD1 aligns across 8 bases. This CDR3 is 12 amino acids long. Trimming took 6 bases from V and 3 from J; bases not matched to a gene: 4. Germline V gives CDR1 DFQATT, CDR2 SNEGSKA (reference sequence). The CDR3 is CSAGQGIYEQYF. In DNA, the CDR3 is TGCAGTGCAGGACAGGGTATCTACGAGCAGTACTTC.

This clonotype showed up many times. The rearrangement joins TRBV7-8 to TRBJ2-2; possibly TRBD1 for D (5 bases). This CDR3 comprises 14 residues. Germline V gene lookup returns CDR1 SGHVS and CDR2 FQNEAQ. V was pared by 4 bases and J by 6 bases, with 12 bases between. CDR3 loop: CASSSDRLAGELFF. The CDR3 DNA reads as TGTGCCAGCAGCTCCGACAGACTGGCCGGGGAGCTGTTTTTT.

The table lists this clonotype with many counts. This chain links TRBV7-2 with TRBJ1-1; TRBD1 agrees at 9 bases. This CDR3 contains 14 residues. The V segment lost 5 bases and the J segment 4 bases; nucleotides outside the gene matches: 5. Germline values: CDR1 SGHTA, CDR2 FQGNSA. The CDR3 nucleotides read TGTGCCAGCAGCGGGAAGGGACAGGGCACTGAAGCTTTCTTT. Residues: CASSGKGQGTEAFF.

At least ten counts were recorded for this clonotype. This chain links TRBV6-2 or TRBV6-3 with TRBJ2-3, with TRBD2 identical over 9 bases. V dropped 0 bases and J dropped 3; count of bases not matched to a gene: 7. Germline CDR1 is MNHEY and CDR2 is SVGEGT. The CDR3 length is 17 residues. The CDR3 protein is CASSYSRASGVTDTQYF. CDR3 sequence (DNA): TGTGCCAGCAGTTACTCCCGGGCTAGCGGGGTGACAGATACGCAGTATTTT.